The subject of this entry is one T cell receptor (beta chain). What it binds is unknown. Researchers reported sorting CD4+ naive, central memory, regulatory and stem cell-like memory cells via CD45RO/CCR7/CD25/CD127/CD95/CD27. The authors reverse transcribed all of the isolated RNA, so sequencing captured expressed TCRB transcripts. Sequencing was performed with immunoSEQ multiplex PCR; in TCRdb, only in-frame clones are kept and a portion is missing. The repertoire holds 350,000 to 450,000 clones, with about 14% as singletons. The CDR3 has 13 amino acids. V lost 4 bases and J 2 bases, leaving 10 bases between the germline ends. The germline CDR1 and CDR2 sequences are SQVTM and ANQGSEA. This record belongs to a study of beta chain features in type 1 diabetes. Study outcomes and limitations: For Type 1 diabetes patients, all four CD4+ subsets carried TCRB CDR3s that were moderately but significantly shorter. Patients with type 1 diabetes showed fewer VDJ junction insertions and more deletions. Patients and controls would share equally any PCR tilt toward shorter templates.

Sequenced input: naive CD4+ T cells from blood. The TCR was taken from a woman aged 18-30 years in good health. The chain uses TRBV29-1 and TRBJ2-3; perhaps TRBD1 as D (6 bases). The CDR3 spells CSVAGVLTDTQYF. The CDR3 nucleotides read TGCAGCGTTGCAGGGGTCCTCACAGATACGCAGTATTTT.